The 2 T cell receptor beta chains below all came from one sample that was sequenced in a study of blood T cell repertoires in COVID-19. Profiling relied on immunoSEQ multiplex PCR, and the TCRdb table lists in-frame clones only, not all of them. The sample lists approximately 200,000 clones, around 85% occurring once. The sample was PBMCs or T cells enriched from blood (not recorded which). These receptors came from a man aged 35 to 55 who had recovered from COVID-19.

CDR3 coding DNA: TGTGCTAGTGGACTAACAAACGGGAGGAAGGGTGAGCAGTTCTTC. This translates into CASGLTNGRKGEQFF. The V and J genes are TRBV12-5 and TRBJ2-1; 7 nucleotides match TRBD2. The J segment lost 9 bases and the V segment lost 6 bases, leaving 14 bases of the junction unmatched. The CDR3 runs 15 residues. Germline V gene data show CDR1 as LGHNT and CDR2 as FRNRAP.

The chain links TRBV28 to TRBJ1-1, with 12 nucleotides matching TRBD1. The CDR3 is made up of 16 amino acids. V dropped 3 bases and J dropped 5; count of bases not matched to a gene: 7. Germline values: CDR1 MDHEN, CDR2 SYDVKM. CDR3 DNA sequence: TGTGCCAGCAGTTTCGGGACAGGGGGCTCTGGGACTGAAGCTTTCTTT. It codes for CASSFGTGGSGTEAFF.